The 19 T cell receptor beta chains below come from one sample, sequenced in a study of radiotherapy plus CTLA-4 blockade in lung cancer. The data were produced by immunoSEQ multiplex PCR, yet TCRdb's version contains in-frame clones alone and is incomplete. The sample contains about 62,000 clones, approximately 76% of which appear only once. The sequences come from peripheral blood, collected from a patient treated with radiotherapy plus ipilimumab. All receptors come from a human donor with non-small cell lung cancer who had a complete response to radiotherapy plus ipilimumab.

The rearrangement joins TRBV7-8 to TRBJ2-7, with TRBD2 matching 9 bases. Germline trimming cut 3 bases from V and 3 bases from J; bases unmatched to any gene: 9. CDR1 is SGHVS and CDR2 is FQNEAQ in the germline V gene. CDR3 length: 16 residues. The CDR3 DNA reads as TGTGCCAGCAGCTTCCCTGCGGGGGGGTTTGGCTACGAGCAGTACTTC. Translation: CASSFPAGGFGYEQYF. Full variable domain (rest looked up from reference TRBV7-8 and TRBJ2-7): GAGVSQSPRYKVAKRGQDVALRCDPISGHVSLFWYQQALGQGPEFLTYFQNEAQLDKSGLPSDRFFAERPEGSVSTLKIQRTQQEDSAVYLCASSFPAGGFGYEQYFGPGTRLTVT.

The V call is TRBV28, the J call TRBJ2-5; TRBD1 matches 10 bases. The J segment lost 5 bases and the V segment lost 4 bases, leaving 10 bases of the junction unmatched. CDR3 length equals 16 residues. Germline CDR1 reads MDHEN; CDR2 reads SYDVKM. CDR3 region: CASSSLATGGQETQYF. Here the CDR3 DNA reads TGTGCCAGCAGTTCCCTCGCGACAGGGGGCCAGGAGACCCAGTACTTC.

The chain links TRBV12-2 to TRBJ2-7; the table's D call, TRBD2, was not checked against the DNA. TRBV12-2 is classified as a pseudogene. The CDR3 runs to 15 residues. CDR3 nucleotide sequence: TGTGCAAGTCGCTTGTTTGGGAAGCGGTCCTACGAGCAGTACTTC. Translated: CASRLFGKRSYEQYF.

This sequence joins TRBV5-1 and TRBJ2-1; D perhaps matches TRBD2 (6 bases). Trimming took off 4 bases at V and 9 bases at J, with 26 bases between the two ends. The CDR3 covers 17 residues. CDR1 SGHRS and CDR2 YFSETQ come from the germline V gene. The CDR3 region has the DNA TGCGCCAGCAGCCCCCATATGAATACGGGAGTGGTACGTGAGCAGTTCTTC. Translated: CASSPHMNTGVVREQFF. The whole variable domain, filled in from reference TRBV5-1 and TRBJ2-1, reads KAGVTQTPRYLIKTRGQQVTLSCSPISGHRSVSWYQQTPGQGLQFLFEYFSETQRNKGNFPGRFSGRQFSNSRSEMNVSTLELGDSALYLCASSPHMNTGVVREQFFGPGTRLTVL.

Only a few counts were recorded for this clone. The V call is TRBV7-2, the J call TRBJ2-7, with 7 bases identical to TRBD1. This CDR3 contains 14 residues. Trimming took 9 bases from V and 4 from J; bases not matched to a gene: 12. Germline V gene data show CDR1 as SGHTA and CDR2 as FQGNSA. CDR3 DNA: TGTGCCAGGGCGTGGTTCCGACAGGGATACGAGCAGTACTTC. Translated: CARAWFRQGYEQYF.

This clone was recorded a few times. As DNA, the CDR3 is TGTGCCAGCAGGCCCGACCCGGGGGGGTTCGATACGCAGTATTTT. It yields the protein CASRPDPGGFDTQYF. V usage is TRBV2 and J usage is TRBJ2-3; 8 nucleotides align to TRBD2. This CDR3 comprises 15 residues. Germline V gene sequence: CDR1 SNHLY, CDR2 FYNNEI. V lost 6 bases to trimming and J lost 6 bases; unmatched junction nucleotides: 11.

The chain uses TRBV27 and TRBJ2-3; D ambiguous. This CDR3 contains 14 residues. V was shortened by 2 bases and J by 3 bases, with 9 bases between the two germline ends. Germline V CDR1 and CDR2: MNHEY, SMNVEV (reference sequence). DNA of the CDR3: TGTGCCAGCAGTTTAAAACAGACAACAGATACGCAGTATTTT. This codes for CASSLKQTTDTQYF.

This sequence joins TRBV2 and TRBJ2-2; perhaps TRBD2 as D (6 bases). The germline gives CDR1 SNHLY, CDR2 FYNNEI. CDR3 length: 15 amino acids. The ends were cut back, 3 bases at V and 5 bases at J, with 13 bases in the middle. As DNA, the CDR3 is TGTGCCAGCAGTGAGAGAGGGACTCCTACCGGGGAGCTGTTTTTT. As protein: CASSERGTPTGELFF.

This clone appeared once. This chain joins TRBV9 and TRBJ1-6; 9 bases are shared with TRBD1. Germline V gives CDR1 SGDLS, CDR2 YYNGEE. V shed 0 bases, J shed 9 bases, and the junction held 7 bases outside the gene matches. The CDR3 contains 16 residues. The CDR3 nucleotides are TGTGCCAGCAGCGTAGGGGACAGGGTGGGTAGTTCACCCCTCCACTTT. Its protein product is CASSVGDRVGSSPLHF.

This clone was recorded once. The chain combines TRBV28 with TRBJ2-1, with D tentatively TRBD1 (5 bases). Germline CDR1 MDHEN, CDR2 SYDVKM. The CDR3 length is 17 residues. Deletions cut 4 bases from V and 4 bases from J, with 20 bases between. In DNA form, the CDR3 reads TGTGCCAGCAGTTACCGCCCAGGGTTCGGGTCTTACAATGAGCAGTTCTTC. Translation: CASSYRPGFGSYNEQFF. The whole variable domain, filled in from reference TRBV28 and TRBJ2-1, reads DVKVTQSSRYLVKRTGEKVFLECVQDMDHENMFWYRQDPGLGLRLIYFSYDVKMKEKGDIPEGYSVSREKKERFSLILESASTNQTSMYLCASSYRPGFGSYNEQFFGPGTRLTVL.

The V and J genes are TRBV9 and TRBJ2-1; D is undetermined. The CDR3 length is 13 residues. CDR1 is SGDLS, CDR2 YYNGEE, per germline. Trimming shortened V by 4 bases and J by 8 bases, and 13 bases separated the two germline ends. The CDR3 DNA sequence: TGTGCCAGCAGCCTCCAAGGCCGGGATGAGCAGTTCTTC. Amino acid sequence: CASSLQGRDEQFF.

This chain's CDR3 is CASSSLGGGSLNEQYF. In nucleotides, the CDR3 is TGTGCCAGCTCCTCCCTCGGGGGAGGGAGTCTTAACGAGCAGTACTTC. This chain connects TRBV18 to TRBJ2-7; TRBD2 agrees at 7 bases. The CDR3 contains 16 residues. The germline gives CDR1 KGHSH, CDR2 LQKENI. The ends lost 6 bases at V and 5 bases at J; junction bases unmatched: 16.

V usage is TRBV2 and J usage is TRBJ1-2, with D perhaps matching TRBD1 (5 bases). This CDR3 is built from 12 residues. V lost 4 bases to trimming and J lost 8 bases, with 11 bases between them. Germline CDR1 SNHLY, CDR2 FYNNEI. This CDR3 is CASSGDRGGYTF. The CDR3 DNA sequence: TGTGCCAGCAGTGGTGACCGGGGGGGCTACACCTTC.

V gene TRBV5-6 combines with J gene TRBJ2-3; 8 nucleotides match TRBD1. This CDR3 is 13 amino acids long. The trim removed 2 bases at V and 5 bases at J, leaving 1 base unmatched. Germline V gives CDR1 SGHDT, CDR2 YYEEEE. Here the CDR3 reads CASSFRGRDTQYF. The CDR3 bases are TGTGCCAGCAGCTTCAGGGGGCGAGATACGCAGTATTTT.

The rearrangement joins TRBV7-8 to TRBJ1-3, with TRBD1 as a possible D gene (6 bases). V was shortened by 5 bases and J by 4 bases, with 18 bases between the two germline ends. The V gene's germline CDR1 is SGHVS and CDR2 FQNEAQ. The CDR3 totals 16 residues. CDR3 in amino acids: CASSLGGGSRGNTIYF. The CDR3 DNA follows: TGTGCCAGCAGCCTAGGCGGGGGCAGCAGGGGAAACACCATATATTTT.

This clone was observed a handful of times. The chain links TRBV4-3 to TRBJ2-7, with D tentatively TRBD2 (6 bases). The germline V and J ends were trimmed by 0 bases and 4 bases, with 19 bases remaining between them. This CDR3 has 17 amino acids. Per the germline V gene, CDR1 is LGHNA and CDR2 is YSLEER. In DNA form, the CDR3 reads TGCGCCAGCAGCCAAGATTTAGGCCGGGCAGGGAGGTACGAGCAGTACTTC. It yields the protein CASSQDLGRAGRYEQYF.

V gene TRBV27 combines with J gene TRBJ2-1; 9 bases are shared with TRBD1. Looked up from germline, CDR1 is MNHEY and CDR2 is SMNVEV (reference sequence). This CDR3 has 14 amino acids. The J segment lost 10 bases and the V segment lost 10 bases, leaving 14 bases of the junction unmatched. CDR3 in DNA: TGTGCCACCAGCGGGACAGGGAGACTAGGGGAGCAGTTCTTC. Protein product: CATSGTGRLGEQFF.

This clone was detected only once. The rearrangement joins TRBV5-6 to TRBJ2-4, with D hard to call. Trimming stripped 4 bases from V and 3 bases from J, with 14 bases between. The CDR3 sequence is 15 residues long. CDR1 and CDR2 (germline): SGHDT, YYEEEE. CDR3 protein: CASSTPGVGKNIQYF. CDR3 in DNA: TGTGCCAGCAGCACCCCCGGAGTGGGCAAAAACATTCAGTACTTC. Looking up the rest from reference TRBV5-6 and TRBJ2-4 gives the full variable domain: DAGVTQSPTHLIKTRGQQVTLRCSPKSGHDTVSWYQQALGQGPQFIFQYYEEEERQRGNFPDRFSGHQFPNYSSELNVNALLLGDSALYLCASSTPGVGKNIQYFGAGTRLSVL.

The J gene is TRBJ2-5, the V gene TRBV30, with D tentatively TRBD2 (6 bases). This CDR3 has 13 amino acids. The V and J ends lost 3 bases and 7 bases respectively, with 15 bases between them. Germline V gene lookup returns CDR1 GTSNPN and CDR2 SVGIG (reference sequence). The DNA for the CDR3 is TGTGCCTGGAGCCCGGGGGTAATCGGGACCCAGTACTTC. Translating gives CAWSPGVIGTQYF.